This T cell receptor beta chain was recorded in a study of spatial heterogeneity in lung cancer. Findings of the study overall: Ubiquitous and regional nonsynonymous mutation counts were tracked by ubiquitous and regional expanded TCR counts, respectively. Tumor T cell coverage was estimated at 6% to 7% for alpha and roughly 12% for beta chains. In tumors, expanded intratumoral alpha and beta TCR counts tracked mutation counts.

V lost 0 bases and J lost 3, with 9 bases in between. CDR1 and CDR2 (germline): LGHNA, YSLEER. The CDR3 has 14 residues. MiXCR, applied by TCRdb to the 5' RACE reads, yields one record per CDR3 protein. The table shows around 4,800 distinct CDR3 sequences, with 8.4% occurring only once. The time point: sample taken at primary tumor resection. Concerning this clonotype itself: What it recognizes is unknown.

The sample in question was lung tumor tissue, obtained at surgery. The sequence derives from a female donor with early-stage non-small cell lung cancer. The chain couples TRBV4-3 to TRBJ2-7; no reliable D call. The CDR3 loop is CASSQDYGFYEQYF. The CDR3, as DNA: TGCGCCAGCAGCCAAGACTACGGGTTCTACGAGCAGTACTTC.